These 31 T cell receptor beta chains originate from one sample sequenced in a study of shared clonotypes between healthy human individuals. Using immunoSEQ multiplex PCR, the repertoire was profiled, and TCRdb retains in-frame clones only, with some absent. Found here are around 1.6 million clones, 95% to 99% of them singletons; the top ten hold 0.4% to 0.45%. Sequencing was performed on naive CD4+ T cells sorted from blood. As to subset: CD45RA+ positively selected. These receptors originate from a man aged 25 to 40 in good health.

The chain couples TRBV7-9 to TRBJ1-3; the D gene is possibly TRBD1 (5 bases). The V end lost 0 bases, the J end lost 0 bases, and 12 bases lay between the germline ends. The length of the CDR3 is 17 residues. Per the germline V gene, CDR1 is SEHNR and CDR2 is FQNEAQ (reference sequence). DNA of the CDR3: TGTGCCAGCAGCTTAGCTCTCTCAGGGCTCTCTGGAAACACCATATATTTT. Its translation: CASSLALSGLSGNTIYF.

CDR3 sequence reads: CAISLGAGSSYNEQFF. The CDR3 DNA is TGTGCCATCTCCCTGGGGGCGGGATCCTCCTACAATGAGCAGTTCTTC. This sequence joins TRBV10-3 and TRBJ2-1; tentatively, D is TRBD1 or TRBD2 (6 bases each). Germline CDR1 and CDR2: ENHRY and SYGVKD. CDR3 length: 16 amino acids. The V gene lost 8 bases and the J gene lost 0 bases, with 17 bases spanning the gap.

The rearrangement links TRBV28 to TRBJ1-5; unclear D gene. The CDR3 consists of 15 residues. V lost 2 bases and J 2 bases, leaving 10 bases between the germline ends. Per germline, CDR1 MDHEN and CDR2 SYDVKM. This chain's CDR3 is CASSLKVWGNQPQHF. CDR3 coding DNA: TGTGCCAGCAGTTTAAAGGTTTGGGGCAATCAGCCCCAGCATTTT.

Only one count was recorded for this clone. The chain combines TRBV30 with TRBJ2-1; D is unclear. Germline CDR1 is GTSNPN and CDR2 is SVGIG (reference sequence). V lost 0 bases and J 13 bases, leaving 10 bases between the germline ends. The CDR3 loop spans 11 amino acids. The CDR3 reads CAWSVKAAQFF. CDR3 nucleotide sequence: TGTGCCTGGAGTGTAAAGGCAGCACAGTTCTTC.

The rearrangement joins TRBV28 to TRBJ2-1, with 13 nucleotides matching TRBD2. V dropped 6 bases and J dropped 3; count of bases not matched to a gene: 8. The CDR3 extends over 17 amino acids. Per germline, CDR1 MDHEN and CDR2 SYDVKM. CDR3 amino acids: CASRQVGTSGVYNEQFF. The CDR3 DNA reads TGTGCCAGCAGACAAGTTGGGACTAGCGGGGTCTACAATGAGCAGTTCTTC.

The chain carries TRBV5-4 and TRBJ1-1; a possible D gene is TRBD1 (6 bases). Germline V gene lookup returns CDR1 SGHNT and CDR2 YYREEE (reference sequence). The V end lost 4 bases, the J end lost 0 bases, and 10 bases lay between the germline ends. The CDR3 sequence is 14 residues long. For the CDR3, the DNA is TGTGCCAGCAGCCGAGGGGGGATGAACACTGAAGCTTTCTTT. Translating it yields CASSRGGMNTEAFF. Full variable domain (rest looked up from reference TRBV5-4 and TRBJ1-1): ETGVTQSPTHLIKTRGQQVTLRCSSQSGHNTVSWYQQALGQGPQFIFQYYREEENGRGNFPPRFSGLQFPNYSSELNVNALELDDSALYLCASSRGGMNTEAFFGQGTRLTVV.

The gene calls are TRBV7-8 and TRBJ2-5, with TRBD1 identical over 8 bases. This CDR3 is 17 amino acids long. In germline, CDR1 is SGHVS, CDR2 FQNEAQ. V trimming: 7 bases; J trimming: 2 bases; junction bases outside the gene matches: 15. DNA of the CDR3: TGTGCCAGCACCCGGGGACAGGCCTTCTCGGGACAAGAGACCCAGTACTTC. Encoded protein: CASTRGQAFSGQETQYF.

V is TRBV28 and J is TRBJ2-3, with 8 bases that match TRBD2. CDR1 is MDHEN, CDR2 SYDVKM, per germline. This CDR3 region has 14 residues. Trimming took 6 bases from V and 4 from J; bases not matched to a gene: 6. CDR3 region: CASSLAGPADTQYF. The DNA for the CDR3 is TGTGCCAGCAGCCTAGCGGGCCCCGCAGATACGCAGTATTTT.

The chain combines TRBV10-1 with TRBJ1-3; no firm D call. The CDR3 extends over 12 amino acids. Germline V gene sequence: CDR1 WNHNN, CDR2 SYGVQD (reference sequence). V gave up 10 bases and J gave up 2 bases, with 9 bases separating them. CDR3 DNA: TGCGCCACCAGGAGTCCTGGAAACACCATATATTTT. Its translation: CATRSPGNTIYF.

CDR3 nucleotides: TGTGCCAGCAGCAGAGGAGCGGGAACAGTCCCCAATGAGCAGTTCTTC. It codes for CASSRGAGTVPNEQFF. The chain employs TRBV7-3 and TRBJ2-1; 7 positions match TRBD2. Germline V CDR1 and CDR2: SGHTA, FQGTGA. There are 16 residues in the CDR3. V gave up 5 bases and J gave up 6 bases; unmatched junction bases: 13.

The chain uses TRBV18 and TRBJ1-1, with D uncertain. The CDR3 spans 15 residues. Trimming stripped 0 bases from V and 4 bases from J, with 12 bases between. Per germline, CDR1 KGHSH and CDR2 LQKENI. CDR3 protein: CASSPPSRASTEAFF. CDR3 sequence (DNA): TGTGCCAGCTCACCACCGTCCCGGGCTTCCACTGAAGCTTTCTTT.

J is TRBJ1-2 and V is TRBV18; 8 bases fit TRBD1. CDR3 length: 15 residues. The germline gives CDR1 KGHSH, CDR2 LQKENI. The J segment lost 8 bases and the V segment lost 3 bases, leaving 11 bases of the junction unmatched. In nucleotides, the CDR3 is TGTGCCAGCTCACCCCCATCACAGGGGGTCGACGGCTACACCTTC. As protein: CASSPPSQGVDGYTF.

This clone is a singleton in its sample. The V call is TRBV10-2, the J call TRBJ2-1; a possible D gene is TRBD1 (6 bases). This CDR3 region has 16 residues. Germline V gene lookup returns CDR1 WSHSY and CDR2 SAAADI. Trimming removed 4 bases at V and 5 bases at J, with 18 bases between. DNA for the CDR3: TGCGCCAGCAGTGTACTCTCGAGACAGGTGAACAATGAGCAGTTCTTC. It codes for CASSVLSRQVNNEQFF.

CDR3 residues: CATSRPPGLAQNTGELFF. The DNA for the CDR3 is TGTGCCACCAGCAGACCTCCGGGACTAGCACAGAACACCGGGGAGCTGTTTTTT. The chain has TRBV15 and TRBJ2-2; TRBD2 matches at 9 bases. Germline CDR1 and CDR2: LNHNV and YYDKDF (reference sequence). V shed 2 bases and J 1 base; nucleotides not matched to a gene: 8. This CDR3 spans 18 amino acids.

This chain uses TRBV27 with TRBJ2-1; 8 bases agree with TRBD1. The CDR3 runs 15 residues. Germline CDR1 MNHEY, CDR2 SMNVEV (reference sequence). With V trimmed by 5 bases and J by 8 bases, 11 bases remained unmatched. The CDR3 DNA is TGTGCCAGCAGTCTAAGACAGGGGATTGGCGATGAGCAGTTCTTC. Its protein product is CASSLRQGIGDEQFF.

This rearrangement joins TRBV2 to TRBJ2-3, with D possibly being TRBD1 or TRBD2 (5 bases each). Germline values: CDR1 SNHLY, CDR2 FYNNEI. Trimming removed 6 bases from V and 4 bases from J, with 14 bases in between. CDR3 length: 14 amino acids. The CDR3 DNA reads as TGTGCCAGCAGCCGGGACCTACCCCCAGATACGCAGTATTTT. Its protein product is CASSRDLPPDTQYF.

This clone was found once. The V call is TRBV25-1, the J call TRBJ1-1, with no clear D. Looked up from germline, CDR1 is MGHDK and CDR2 is SYGVNS. Trimming pared 2 bases from V and 1 base from J, leaving 8 bases between. This CDR3 has 14 amino acids. The CDR3 DNA sequence: TGTGCCAGCAGTGAACTCCACGGGAACACTGAAGCTTTCTTT. It codes for CASSELHGNTEAFF.

The rearrangement joins TRBV5-1 to TRBJ2-3; a weak D match, TRBD2 (6 bases). With 0 bases removed from V and 4 bases from J, the gap between germline ends came to 15 bases. CDR1 and CDR2 (germline): SGHRS, YFSETQ. The length of the CDR3 is 16 residues. The chain's CDR3 is CASSLALAAGADTQYF. For the CDR3, the DNA is TGCGCCAGCAGCTTGGCCTTAGCGGCCGGGGCAGATACGCAGTATTTT.

The rearrangement joins TRBV5-4 to TRBJ2-7, with TRBD1 matching 7 bases. This CDR3 has 15 amino acids. The ends lost 4 bases at V and 3 bases at J; junction bases unmatched: 10. CDR1 is SGHNT, CDR2 YYREEE, per germline (reference sequence). CDR3 DNA: TGTGCCAGCAGCCCCTCAACAGGGGTCTACTACGAGCAGTACTTC. It yields the protein CASSPSTGVYYEQYF.

The V call is TRBV18, the J call TRBJ2-5; D might be TRBD1 (6 bases). The germline V and J ends were trimmed by 3 bases and 1 base, with 12 bases remaining between them. There are 15 residues in the CDR3. CDR1 and CDR2 (germline): KGHSH, LQKENI. CDR3 in amino acids: CASSPKTGGQETQYF. The CDR3 coding sequence is TGTGCCAGCTCACCGAAGACAGGAGGCCAAGAGACCCAGTACTTC.

The chain recombines TRBV27 with TRBJ2-7; the D gene is possibly TRBD1 (5 bases). This CDR3 is 14 amino acids long. The V end lost 8 bases, the J end lost 4 bases, and 18 bases lay between the germline ends. Germline loops: CDR1 MNHEY, CDR2 SMNVEV (reference sequence). In DNA, the CDR3 is TGTGCCAGCCACAGACTCGAGACAGAGTACGAGCAGTACTTC. It is translated as CASHRLETEYEQYF.

The rearrangement uses TRBV5-6 and TRBJ2-5; 9 nucleotides line up with TRBD1. Germline loops: CDR1 SGHDT, CDR2 YYEEEE. Trimming cost V 3 bases and J 4 bases; bases outside gene matches: 4. The CDR3 is 14 amino acids. The CDR3 loop is CASSWGQGRETQYF. In DNA, the CDR3 is TGTGCCAGCAGCTGGGGACAGGGAAGAGAGACCCAGTACTTC.

J is TRBJ2-2 and V is TRBV6-4; 8 bases are a match to TRBD2. Germline CDR1 reads MRHNA; CDR2 reads SNTAGT. The V gene end was trimmed by 6 bases and the J gene end by 2 bases; junction bases not matched to a gene: 5. This CDR3 is built from 15 residues. The CDR3 sequence is CASRPGTSNTGELFF. The CDR3 DNA sequence: TGTGCCAGCAGACCCGGGACTAGTAACACCGGGGAGCTGTTTTTT.

The genes are TRBV2 and TRBJ1-5; 9 bases are a match to TRBD1. The germline V gene encodes CDR1 SNHLY and CDR2 FYNNEI. J was trimmed by 2 bases and V by 6 bases; bases with no gene match: 11. This CDR3 region has 17 residues. CDR3 sequence (DNA): TGTGCCAGCAGGGACACCTGGGGACAGGGCGGCAATCAGCCCCAGCATTTT. It encodes CASRDTWGQGGNQPQHF.

The chain links TRBV27 to TRBJ2-2; 9 positions match TRBD2. Germline CDR1 MNHEY, CDR2 SMNVEV (reference sequence). V lost 6 bases, J lost 6 bases, and 11 bases stayed unmatched. This CDR3 is 16 amino acids long. In DNA form, the CDR3 reads TGTGCCAGCAGCCAGGGACTAGCCCGGGGGGCCGGGGAGCTGTTTTTT. This encodes CASSQGLARGAGELFF.

This clone was counted between two and nine times. Additional DNA sequences in this sample encode the identical CDR3. V is TRBV5-1 and J is TRBJ1-1, with D unresolved. Germline V gives CDR1 SGHRS, CDR2 YFSETQ. CDR3 length: 13 amino acids. V was pared by 0 bases and J by 1 base, with 4 bases between. The CDR3 DNA sequence: TGCGCCAGCAGCTTGGACAGGAACACTGAAGCTTTCTTT. Translated, it gives CASSLDRNTEAFF. The full variable domain, in which reference TRBV5-1 and TRBJ1-1 provide the parts outside the CDR3, is KAGVTQTPRYLIKTRGQQVTLSCSPISGHRSVSWYQQTPGQGLQFLFEYFSETQRNKGNFPGRFSGRQFSNSRSEMNVSTLELGDSALYLCASSLDRNTEAFFGQGTRLTVV.

This chain's CDR3 is CASSLSGRAAVDTQYF. The CDR3, as DNA: TGCGCCAGCAGCTTAAGCGGGAGGGCCGCTGTAGATACGCAGTATTTT. The rearrangement links TRBV5-1 to TRBJ2-3; 10 bases agree with TRBD2. V lost 2 bases and J lost 5; bases outside the gene matches: 8. CDR1 SGHRS and CDR2 YFSETQ come from the germline V gene. The CDR3 is 16 amino acids.

The chain has TRBV2 and TRBJ2-3; 9 bases fit TRBD1. V dropped 7 bases and J dropped 4; count of bases not matched to a gene: 9. The CDR3 runs 15 residues. Germline loops: CDR1 SNHLY, CDR2 FYNNEI. Here the CDR3 DNA reads TGTGCCAGCAAGCCCGAGACAGGGGGATCAGATACGCAGTATTTT. Its translation is CASKPETGGSDTQYF.

The chain recombines TRBV7-6 with TRBJ2-2; the D is unclear. This CDR3 contains 18 residues. Looked up from germline, CDR1 is SGHVS and CDR2 is FNYEAQ. The V gene lost 5 bases and the J gene lost 3 bases, with 22 bases spanning the gap. The CDR3 loop reads CASSPRGSSARDTGELFF. The CDR3 DNA sequence: TGTGCCAGCAGCCCCAGAGGCTCGAGCGCCCGGGACACCGGGGAGCTGTTTTTT.

The V gene is TRBV7-8, the J gene TRBJ1-2, with 9 bases identical to TRBD1. Germline V gene lookup returns CDR1 SGHVS and CDR2 FQNEAQ. CDR3 length equals 15 residues. Germline trimming cut 3 bases from V and 4 bases from J; bases unmatched to any gene: 6. CDR3 protein: CASSFRTGVGYGYTF. CDR3 sequence (DNA): TGTGCCAGCAGCTTTCGGACAGGGGTCGGCTATGGCTACACCTTC.

The chain links TRBV15 to TRBJ2-1; perhaps TRBD2 as D (5 bases). The CDR3 runs 14 residues. Germline V gives CDR1 LNHNV, CDR2 YYDKDF (reference sequence). Trimming removed 6 bases from V and 0 bases from J, with 9 bases in between. CDR3 residues: CATRSGNSYNEQFF. The CDR3 coding sequence is TGTGCCACCAGGTCGGGAAACTCCTACAATGAGCAGTTCTTC.